These T cell receptor beta chains were read from a single sample in a study of T cell responses to AZD1222 COVID-19 vaccine. The method was immunoSEQ multiplex PCR; TCRdb's version includes in-frame clones alone and lacks a portion of them. This sample has around 110,000 clones, with roughly 92% found just once. The sequences come from peripheral blood, collected on day 0 of AZD1222 vaccination. All receptors derive from an adult in good health. CDR3s include the opening cysteine and the closing phenylalanine or tryptophan. The D gene is left open where the match is weak. Clone size, where shown, is once, few, many, or a class for clones that have expanded.

NA | TRBJ1-5 | TRBV30 | NA | TGTGCCTGGAGCAGAGATAGCAATCAGCCCCAGCATTTT | CAWSRDSNQPQHF
once | TRBJ1-2 | TRBV27 | NA | TGTGCCAGCAGTTTATCGGAGGGTAATGGCTACACCTTC | CASSLSEGNGYTF
NA | TRBJ1-1 | TRBV3-1/TRBV3-2 | NA | TGTGCCAGCAGCCAGCAGTTTATGAACACTGAAGCTTTCTTT | CASSQQFMNTEAFF
few | TRBJ1-4 | TRBV7-2 | NA | TGTGCCAGCAGCTTAGCCAGCTTTGCAACTAATGAAAAACTGTTTTTT | CASSLASFATNEKLFF
NA | TRBJ1-1 | TRBV7-9 | TRBD1 | TGTGCCAGCAGCTATGGACAGGCTGAAGCTTTCTTT | CASSYGQAEAFF
NA | TRBJ1-1 | TRBV5-1 | NA | TGCGCCAGCAGTGGAGGGGAGCGGAACACTGAAGCTTTCTTT | CASSGGERNTEAFF
once | TRBJ1-2 | TRBV6-2/TRBV6-3 | NA | TGTGCCAGCAGTTATGAAGGGTCGGGCTACACCTTC | CASSYEGSGYTF
NA | TRBJ1-1 | TRBV27 | NA | TGTGCCAGCAGTTTGACGGGGGAAGGGAACACTGAAGCTTTCTTT | CASSLTGEGNTEAFF
NA | TRBJ2-1 | TRBV6-4 | NA | TGTGCCAGCAGTGAATCGACTACGCCGCACAATGAGCAGTTCTTC | CASSESTTPHNEQFF
NA | TRBJ1-2 | TRBV6-5 | NA | TGTGCCAGCCAAAGACGGGGCTTGGATCGCTATGGCTACACCTTC | CASQRRGLDRYGYTF
few | TRBJ1-6 | TRBV9 | TRBD1 | TGTGCCAGCAGCCCCGGACAGGATAATTCACCCCTCCACTTT | CASSPGQDNSPLHF
NA | TRBJ2-2 | TRBV6-5 | NA | TGTGCCAGCAGTTACGTGGACAGTTACACCGGGGAGCTGTTTTTT | CASSYVDSYTGELFF
NA | TRBJ2-1 | TRBV25-1 | NA | TGTGCCAGCAGTGAACGGGGCCGTCGGGATGAGCAGTTCTTC | CASSERGRRDEQFF
NA | TRBJ1-6 | TRBV2 | NA | TGTGCCAGCAGACACACAGACGGGGGGTATAATTCACCCCTCCACTTT | CASRHTDGGYNSPLHF
NA | TRBJ1-6 | TRBV9 | NA | TGTGCCAGCAGCGTAGGGCTCGGGGCAGGTTCACCCCTCCACTTT | CASSVGLGAGSPLHF
NA | TRBJ2-5 | TRBV9 | TRBD1 | TGTGCCAGCAGCCACGGACAGGGAGAAGAGACCCAGTACTTC | CASSHGQGEETQYF
NA | TRBJ1-2 | TRBV28 | NA | TGTGCCAGCAGTTTTTTCGGGCAGGTCTATGGCTACACCTTC | CASSFFGQVYGYTF
once | TRBJ1-2 | TRBV4-1 | NA | TGCGCCAGCAGCCAAGGGGACCGTTACCCTGGCTACACCTTC | CASSQGDRYPGYTF
NA | TRBJ2-1 | TRBV4-2 | NA | TGTGCCAGCAGCCAAGACCCCGGAAGGGACAATGAGCAGTTCTTC | CASSQDPGRDNEQFF
NA | TRBJ2-1 | TRBV3-1/TRBV3-2 | NA | TGTGCCAGCAGCCCGAGGGCCGCCGGGAATGAGCAGTTCTTC | CASSPRAAGNEQFF